This TCR beta chain comes out of a study of T-cell memory formation after mild COVID-19. The study's findings and limits: The CD4+ clones that contracted clustered mainly within CM and EM, and the CD8+ clones concentrated in EMRA. Proof of SARS-CoV-2 specificity was absent for the second-wave clones that crested on day 37. Pre-infection memory already had some responding clones, implying cross-reactive memory joined.

Amplification by 5'RACE using constant-segment primers produced TCR alpha and TCR beta cDNA libraries that carried sample barcodes and UMIs. MiXCR was run by TCRdb on the 5' RACE reads, yielding one entry per CDR3 protein. The data hold about 200,000 distinct CDR3 sequences, with 16% observed a single time. This clonotype was counted only a few times. Its target is not known. V lost 7 bases and J lost 9, with 18 bases in between. This CDR3 has 14 amino acids. Per the germline V gene, CDR1 is KGHDR and CDR2 is SFDVKD. This chain uses TRBV24-1 with TRBJ2-1; D might be TRBD1 or TRBD2, each matching 5 bases. The TCR was taken from an adult woman who had mild COVID-19 (a few samples of this study predate the infection). Cell type and time point are not known. The sequenced material came from PBMCs or a T cell subset sorted from them (not recorded which). The CDR3 region has the DNA TGTGCCACCAGATCATCCGAGGGAAGGGGTGAGCAGTTCTTC. It codes for CATRSSEGRGEQFF.